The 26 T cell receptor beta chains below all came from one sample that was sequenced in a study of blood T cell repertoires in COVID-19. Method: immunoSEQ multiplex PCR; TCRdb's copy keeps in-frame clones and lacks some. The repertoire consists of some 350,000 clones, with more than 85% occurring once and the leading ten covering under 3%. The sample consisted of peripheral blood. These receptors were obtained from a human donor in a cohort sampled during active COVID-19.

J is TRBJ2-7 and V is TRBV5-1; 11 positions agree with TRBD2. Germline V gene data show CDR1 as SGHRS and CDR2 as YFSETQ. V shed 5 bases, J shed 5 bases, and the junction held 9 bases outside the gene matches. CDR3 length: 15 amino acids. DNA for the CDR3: TGCGCCAGCAGTCAGCAAGGACTAGCGGGCGACGAGCAGTACTTC. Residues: CASSQQGLAGDEQYF. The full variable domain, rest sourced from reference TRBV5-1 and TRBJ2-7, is KAGVTQTPRYLIKTRGQQVTLSCSPISGHRSVSWYQQTPGQGLQFLFEYFSETQRNKGNFPGRFSGRQFSNSRSEMNVSTLELGDSALYLCASSQQGLAGDEQYFGPGTRLTVT.

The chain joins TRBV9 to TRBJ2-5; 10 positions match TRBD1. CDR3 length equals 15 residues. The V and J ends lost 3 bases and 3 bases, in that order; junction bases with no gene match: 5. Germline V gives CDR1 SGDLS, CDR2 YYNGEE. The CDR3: CASSGAGTGEETQYF. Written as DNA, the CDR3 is TGTGCCAGCAGCGGCGCTGGGACAGGGGAAGAGACCCAGTACTTC.

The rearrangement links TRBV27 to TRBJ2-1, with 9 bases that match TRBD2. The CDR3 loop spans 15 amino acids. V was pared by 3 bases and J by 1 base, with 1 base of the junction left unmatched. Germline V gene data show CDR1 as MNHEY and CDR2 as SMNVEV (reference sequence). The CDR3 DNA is TGTGCCAGCAGTTTTAGCGGGGGATCCTACAATGAGCAGTTCTTC. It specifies CASSFSGGSYNEQFF.

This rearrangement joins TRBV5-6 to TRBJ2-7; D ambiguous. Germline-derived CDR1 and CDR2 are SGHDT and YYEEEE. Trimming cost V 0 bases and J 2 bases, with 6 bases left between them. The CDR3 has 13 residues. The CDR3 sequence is CASSLAQAYEQYF. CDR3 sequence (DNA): TGTGCCAGCAGCTTGGCCCAGGCCTACGAGCAGTACTTC.

The CDR3 DNA reads TGTGCCAGTAGTGCGTTCGGGGGGGCTCTCCATGAGCAGTTCTTC. Translating gives CASSAFGGALHEQFF. V is TRBV19 and J is TRBJ2-1; 8 positions match TRBD2. CDR1 is LNHDA, CDR2 SQIVND, per germline (reference sequence). CDR3 length: 15 residues. Trimming removed 5 bases from V and 8 bases from J; junction bases left unmatched: 11.

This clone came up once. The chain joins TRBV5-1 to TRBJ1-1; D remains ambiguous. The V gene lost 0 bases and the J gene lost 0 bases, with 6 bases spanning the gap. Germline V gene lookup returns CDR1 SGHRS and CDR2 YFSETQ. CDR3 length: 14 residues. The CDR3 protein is CASSLGYMNTEAFF. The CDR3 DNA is TGCGCCAGCAGCTTGGGGTACATGAACACTGAAGCTTTCTTT.

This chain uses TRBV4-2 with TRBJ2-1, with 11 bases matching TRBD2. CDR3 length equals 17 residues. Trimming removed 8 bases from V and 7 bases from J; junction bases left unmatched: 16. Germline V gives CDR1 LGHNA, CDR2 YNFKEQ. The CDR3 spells CASRRGVLAGGSNEQFF. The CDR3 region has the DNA TGTGCCAGCCGCCGGGGGGTTCTAGCGGGGGGCTCGAATGAGCAGTTCTTC.

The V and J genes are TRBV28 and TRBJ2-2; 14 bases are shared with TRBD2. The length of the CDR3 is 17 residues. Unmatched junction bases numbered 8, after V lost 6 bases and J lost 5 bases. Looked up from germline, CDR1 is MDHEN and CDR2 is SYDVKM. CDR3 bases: TGTGCCAGCAGGGACCTTAGACTAGCGGGAGGGACCGGGGAGCTGTTTTTT. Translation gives CASRDLRLAGGTGELFF.

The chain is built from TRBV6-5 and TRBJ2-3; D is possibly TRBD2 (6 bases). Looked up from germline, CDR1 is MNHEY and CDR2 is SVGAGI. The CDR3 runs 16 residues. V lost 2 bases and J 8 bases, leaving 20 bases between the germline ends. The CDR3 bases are TGTGCCAGCAGTTACGGGACGCAAAAGGAGGGTGGTACGCAGTATTTT. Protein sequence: CASSYGTQKEGGTQYF.

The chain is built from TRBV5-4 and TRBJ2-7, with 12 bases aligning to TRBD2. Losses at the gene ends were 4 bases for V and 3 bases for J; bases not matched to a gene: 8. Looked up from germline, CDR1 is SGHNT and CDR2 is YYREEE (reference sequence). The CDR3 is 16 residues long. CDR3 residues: CASSPRTSGVIYEQYF. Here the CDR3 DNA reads TGTGCCAGCAGCCCTAGGACTAGCGGGGTAATCTACGAGCAGTACTTC. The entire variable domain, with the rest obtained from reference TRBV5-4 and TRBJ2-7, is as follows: ETGVTQSPTHLIKTRGQQVTLRCSSQSGHNTVSWYQQALGQGPQFIFQYYREEENGRGNFPPRFSGLQFPNYSSELNVNALELDDSALYLCASSPRTSGVIYEQYFGPGTRLTVT.

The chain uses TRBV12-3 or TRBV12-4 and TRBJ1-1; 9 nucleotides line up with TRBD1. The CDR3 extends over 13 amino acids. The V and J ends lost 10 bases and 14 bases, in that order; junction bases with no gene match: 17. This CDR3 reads CATRLGQGGLTFF. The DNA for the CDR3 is TGTGCCACACGTCTGGGACAGGGAGGTTTAACGTTCTTT.

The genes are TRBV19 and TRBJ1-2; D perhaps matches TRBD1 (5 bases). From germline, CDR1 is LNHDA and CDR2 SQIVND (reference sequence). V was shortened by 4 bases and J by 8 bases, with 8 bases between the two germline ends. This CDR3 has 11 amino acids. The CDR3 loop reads CASSTGGGYTF. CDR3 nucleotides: TGTGCCAGTAGTACGGGGGGAGGCTACACCTTC.

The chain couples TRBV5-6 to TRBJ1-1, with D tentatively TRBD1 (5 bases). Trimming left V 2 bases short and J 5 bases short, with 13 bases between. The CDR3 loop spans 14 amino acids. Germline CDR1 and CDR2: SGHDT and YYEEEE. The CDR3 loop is CASSFLTDSTEAFF. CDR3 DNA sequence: TGTGCCAGCAGCTTTTTGACAGACTCAACTGAAGCTTTCTTT. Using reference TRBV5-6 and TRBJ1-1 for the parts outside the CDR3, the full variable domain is DAGVTQSPTHLIKTRGQQVTLRCSPKSGHDTVSWYQQALGQGPQFIFQYYEEEERQRGNFPDRFSGHQFPNYSSELNVNALLLGDSALYLCASSFLTDSTEAFFGQGTRLTVV.

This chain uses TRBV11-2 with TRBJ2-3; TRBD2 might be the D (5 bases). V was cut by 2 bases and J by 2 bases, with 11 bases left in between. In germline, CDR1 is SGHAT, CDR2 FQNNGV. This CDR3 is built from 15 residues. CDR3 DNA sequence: TGTGCCAGCAGCTTACGCGGGCCCAACACAGATACGCAGTATTTT. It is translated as CASSLRGPNTDTQYF.

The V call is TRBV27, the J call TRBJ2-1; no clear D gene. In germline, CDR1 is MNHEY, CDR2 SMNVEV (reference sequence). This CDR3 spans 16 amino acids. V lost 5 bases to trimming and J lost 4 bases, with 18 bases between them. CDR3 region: CASSVSLVPLYNEQFF. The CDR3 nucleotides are TGTGCCAGCAGTGTGTCTTTAGTCCCCCTTTACAATGAGCAGTTCTTC.

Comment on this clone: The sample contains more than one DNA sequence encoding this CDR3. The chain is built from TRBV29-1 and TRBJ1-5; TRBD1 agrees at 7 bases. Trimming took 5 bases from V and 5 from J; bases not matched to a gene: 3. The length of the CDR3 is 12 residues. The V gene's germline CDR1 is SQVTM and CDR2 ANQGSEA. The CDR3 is CSVRQGDQPQHF. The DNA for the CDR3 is TGCAGCGTTAGACAGGGAGATCAGCCCCAGCATTTT.

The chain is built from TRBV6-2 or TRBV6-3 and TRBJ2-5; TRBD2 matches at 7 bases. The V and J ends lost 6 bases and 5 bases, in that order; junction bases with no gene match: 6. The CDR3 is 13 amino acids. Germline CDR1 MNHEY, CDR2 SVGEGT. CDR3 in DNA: TGTGCCAGCAGCCGGACTAGGCGGGAGACCCAGTACTTC. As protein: CASSRTRRETQYF.

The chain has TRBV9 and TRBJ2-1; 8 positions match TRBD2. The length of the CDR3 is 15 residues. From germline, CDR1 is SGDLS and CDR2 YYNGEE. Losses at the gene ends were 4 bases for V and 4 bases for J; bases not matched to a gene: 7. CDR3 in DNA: TGTGCCAGCAGCCTCGGGGGGGCCTCTTACAATGAGCAGTTCTTC. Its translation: CASSLGGASYNEQFF.

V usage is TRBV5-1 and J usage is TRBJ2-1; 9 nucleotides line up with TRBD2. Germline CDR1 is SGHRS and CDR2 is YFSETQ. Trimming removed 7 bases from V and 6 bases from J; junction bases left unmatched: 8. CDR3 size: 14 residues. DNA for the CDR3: TGCGCCAGCGACCAGCGGGAGGTCTGCAATGAGCAGTTCTTC. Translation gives CASDQREVCNEQFF.

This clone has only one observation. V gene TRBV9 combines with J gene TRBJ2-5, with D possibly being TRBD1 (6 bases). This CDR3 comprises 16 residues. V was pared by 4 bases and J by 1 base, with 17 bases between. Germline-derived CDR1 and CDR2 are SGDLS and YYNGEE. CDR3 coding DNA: TGTGCCAGCAGCCCAGGGCCAGGGGAGCTCCAAGAGACCCAGTACTTC. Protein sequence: CASSPGPGELQETQYF.

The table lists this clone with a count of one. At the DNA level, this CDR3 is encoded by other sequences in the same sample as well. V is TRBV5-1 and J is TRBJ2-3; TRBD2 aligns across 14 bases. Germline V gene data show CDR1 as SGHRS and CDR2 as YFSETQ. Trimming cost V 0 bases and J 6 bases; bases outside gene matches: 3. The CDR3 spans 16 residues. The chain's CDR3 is CASSLGLAGGSDTQYF. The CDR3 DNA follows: TGCGCCAGCAGCTTGGGACTAGCGGGGGGGTCGGATACGCAGTATTTT.

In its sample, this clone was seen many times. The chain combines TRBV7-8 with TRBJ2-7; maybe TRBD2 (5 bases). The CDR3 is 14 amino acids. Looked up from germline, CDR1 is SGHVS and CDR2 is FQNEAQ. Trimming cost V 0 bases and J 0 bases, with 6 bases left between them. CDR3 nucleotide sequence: TGTGCCAGCAGCTTAGCGGGGAGCTCCTACGAGCAGTACTTC. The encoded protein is CASSLAGSSYEQYF.

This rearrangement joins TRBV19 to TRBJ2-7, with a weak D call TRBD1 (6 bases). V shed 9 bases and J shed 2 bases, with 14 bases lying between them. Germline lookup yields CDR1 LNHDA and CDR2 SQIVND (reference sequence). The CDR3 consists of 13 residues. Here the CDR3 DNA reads TGTGCCAGCTCACAGGGTAGGGCCTACGAGCAGTACTTC. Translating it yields CASSQGRAYEQYF.

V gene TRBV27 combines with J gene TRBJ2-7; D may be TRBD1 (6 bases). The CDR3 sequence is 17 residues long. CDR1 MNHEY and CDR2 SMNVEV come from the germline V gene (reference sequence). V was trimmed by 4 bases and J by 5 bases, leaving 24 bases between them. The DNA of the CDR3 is TGTGCCAGCAGTTCACTAAATCCAGGGGAAAGCTTTAACGAGCAGTACTTC. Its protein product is CASSSLNPGESFNEQYF.

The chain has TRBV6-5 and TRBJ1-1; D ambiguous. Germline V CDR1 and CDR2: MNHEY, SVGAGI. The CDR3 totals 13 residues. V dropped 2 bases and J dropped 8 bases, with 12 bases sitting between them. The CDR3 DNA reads TGTGCCAGCAGTTACGGCCGGGAGTTGGAAGCTTTCTTT. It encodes CASSYGRELEAFF.

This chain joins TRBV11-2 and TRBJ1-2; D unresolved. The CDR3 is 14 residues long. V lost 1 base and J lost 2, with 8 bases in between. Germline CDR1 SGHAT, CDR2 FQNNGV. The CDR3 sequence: CASSLGGENYGYTF. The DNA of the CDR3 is TGTGCCAGCAGCTTAGGCGGGGAGAACTATGGCTACACCTTC.